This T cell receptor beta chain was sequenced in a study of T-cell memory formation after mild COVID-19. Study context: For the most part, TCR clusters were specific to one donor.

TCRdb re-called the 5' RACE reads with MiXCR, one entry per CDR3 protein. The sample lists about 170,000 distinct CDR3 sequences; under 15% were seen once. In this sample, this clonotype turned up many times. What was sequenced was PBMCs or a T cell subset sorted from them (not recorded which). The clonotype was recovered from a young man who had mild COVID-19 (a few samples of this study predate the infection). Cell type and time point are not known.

This CDR3 reads CATRVDLTQETQYF. CDR3 coding DNA: TGTGCCACTCGGGTAGATTTGACTCAAGAGACCCAGTACTTC. The chain links TRBV10-3 to TRBJ2-5; the D is unclear. The CDR3 sequence is 14 residues long. The V gene lost 10 bases and the J gene lost 2 bases, with 17 bases spanning the gap. CDR1 is ENHRY and CDR2 is SYGVKD in the germline V gene.